This is a list of T cell receptor beta chains from one sample in a study of regulatory T cells in long-lasting Graves disease. Each CDR3 protein is one row after TCRdb ran MiXCR on the multiplex PCR reads. The sample lists about 530,000 distinct CDR3 sequences, 16% occurring once. These sequences were also reported in another study, on T cells in Graves' hyperthyroidism and ophthalmopathy.

The sample in question was peripheral blood mononuclear cells (PBMCs), obtained at new diagnosis, from a patient treated with antithyroid drugs. These receptors were collected from a woman aged 40-60 years with Graves disease. CDR3s include the opening cysteine and the closing phenylalanine or tryptophan. D genes are given only for firm matches. Clone sizes are given selectively: once, few, many, or a class where the clone is expanded.

few	TRBD1	TRBJ1-4	TRBV7-9	CASSQGGHDGEKLFF	TGTGCCAGCAGCCAGGGGGGGCACGACGGTGAAAAACTGTTTTTT
few	NA	TRBJ2-1	TRBV29-1	CSVQMSSYNEQFF	TGCAGCGTCCAAATGAGCTCCTACAATGAGCAGTTCTTC
once	TRBD1	TRBJ1-5	TRBV6-5	CASSYGQGENQPQHF	TGTGCCAGCAGTTACGGACAGGGGGAGAATCAGCCCCAGCATTTT
NA	NA	TRBJ1-3	TRBV5-1	CASSFIPSSGNTIYF	TGCGCCAGCAGCTTTATACCCTCCTCTGGAAACACCATATATTTT
many	TRBD2	TRBJ2-7	TRBV10-3	CAIRLAGDSYEQYF	TGTGCCATCAGACTAGCGGGGGACTCCTACGAGCAGTACTTC
NA	NA	TRBJ1-1	TRBV20-1	CSALHRDTPYTEAFF	TGCAGTGCTCTCCACCGGGACACACCTTACACTGAAGCTTTCTTT
many	TRBD2	TRBJ2-3	TRBV6-1	CASVGLAGRTDTQYF	TGTGCCAGCGTGGGACTAGCGGGGCGCACAGATACGCAGTATTTT
many	NA	TRBJ2-5	TRBV2	CASSEVGEETQYF	TGTGCCAGCAGTGAGGTCGGGGAAGAGACCCAGTACTTC
NA	TRBD1	TRBJ1-4	TRBV27	CASSTTGMVPNEKLFF	TGTGCCAGCAGTACGACAGGGATGGTGCCTAATGAAAAACTGTTTTTT
many	NA	TRBJ2-3	TRBV30	CAWSLGQTPTDTQYF	TGTGCCTGGAGTCTAGGACAGACACCTACAGATACGCAGTATTTT